Below are 20 T cell receptor beta chains sequenced from a single sample in a study of T cells after yellow fever vaccination. TCRdb re-analysed the 5' RACE reads in MiXCR, keeping a single row per CDR3 protein. The data show hundreds of thousands of distinct CDR3 sequences, with about 17% seen just once and roughly a sixth held by the top ten. The source material was PBMCs, sampled before the yellow fever booster vaccination. Every receptor here comes from a man between 18 and 35 years old who received the YFV17D yellow fever vaccine.

J is TRBJ1-6 and V is TRBV3-1; D possibly corresponds to TRBD1 (6 bases). The CDR3 sequence is 14 residues long. Trimming pared 3 bases from V and 10 bases from J, leaving 13 bases between. CDR1 is LGHDT and CDR2 is YNNKEL in the germline V gene (reference sequence). CDR3 sequence reads: CASSQRGGESPLHF. In nucleotides, the CDR3 is TGTGCCAGCAGCCAGAGGGGGGGCGAATCACCCCTCCACTTT.

This clonotype was counted between two and nine times. V and J are TRBV27 and TRBJ1-1; tentatively, D is TRBD1 (5 bases). Germline V CDR1 and CDR2: MNHEY, SMNVEV (reference sequence). The CDR3 is made up of 15 amino acids. V lost 0 bases to trimming and J lost 4 bases, with 12 bases between them. The CDR3 DNA reads as TGTGCCAGCAGTTTATCATCAGGGATGGCCACTGAAGCTTTCTTT. It yields the protein CASSLSSGMATEAFF.

This clonotype was seen many times. This chain uses TRBV7-2 with TRBJ1-1; weak D call: TRBD1 (5 bases). The CDR3 contains 15 residues. The germline V and J ends were trimmed by 4 bases and 1 base, with 13 bases remaining between them. Germline assignment: CDR1 SGHTA and CDR2 FQGNSA. The CDR3 nucleotides are TGTGCCAGCAGCTCGATGTCCCAGGGGAACACTGAAGCTTTCTTT. Translation: CASSSMSQGNTEAFF. Looking up the rest from reference TRBV7-2 and TRBJ1-1 gives the full variable domain: GAGVSQSPSNKVTEKGKDVELRCDPISGHTALYWYRQSLGQGLEFLIYFQGNSAPDKSGLPSDRFSAERTGGSVSTLTIQRTQQEDSAVYLCASSSMSQGNTEAFFGQGTRLTVV.

The chain joins TRBV5-5 to TRBJ2-1; D is uncertain. The length of the CDR3 is 15 residues. Trimming stripped 0 bases from V and 4 bases from J, with 11 bases between. Germline V gives CDR1 SGHKS, CDR2 YYEKEE (reference sequence). CDR3 in amino acids: CASSLEAVFYNEQFF. CDR3 coding DNA: TGTGCCAGCAGCTTGGAAGCAGTTTTTTACAATGAGCAGTTCTTC.

This clonotype came up a few times. V usage is TRBV6-5 and J usage is TRBJ2-3; 10 bases agree with TRBD1. The germline gives CDR1 MNHEY, CDR2 SVGAGI. Trimming cost V 1 base and J 5 bases; bases outside gene matches: 3. This CDR3 is 15 amino acids long. The CDR3 spells CASSYLTGGIDTQYF. CDR3 DNA sequence: TGTGCCAGCAGTTACTTGACAGGGGGCATAGATACGCAGTATTTT.

In its sample, this clonotype was seen a few times. V usage is TRBV12-3 or TRBV12-4 and J usage is TRBJ2-2, with 12 bases fitting TRBD1. J gave up 7 bases and V 0 bases, and 3 bases lay outside the gene matches. This CDR3 comprises 16 residues. The CDR3 region is CASSLAGQGANGELFF. For the CDR3, the DNA is TGTGCCAGCAGTTTAGCGGGACAGGGGGCGAACGGGGAGCTGTTTTTT.

This clonotype was recorded a few times. The chain combines TRBV6-2 or TRBV6-3 with TRBJ2-2; D unclear. The CDR3 spans 16 residues. V was cut by 0 bases and J by 3 bases, with 11 bases left in between. Germline V gene lookup returns CDR1 MNHEY and CDR2 SVGEGT. CDR3 DNA: TGTGCCAGCAGTTACTCGACCCGAACGGACACCGGGGAGCTGTTTTTT. This encodes CASSYSTRTDTGELFF.

The V gene is TRBV2, the J gene TRBJ2-2; 8 nucleotides match TRBD1. Germline values: CDR1 SNHLY, CDR2 FYNNEI. The J segment lost 6 bases and the V segment lost 8 bases, leaving 5 bases of the junction unmatched. The CDR3 contains 13 residues. CDR3 sequence reads: CASLQGAAGELFF. CDR3 bases: TGTGCCAGCCTTCAGGGGGCGGCCGGGGAGCTGTTTTTT.

This clonotype was detected many times. J is TRBJ2-7 and V is TRBV28; 8 bases agree with TRBD1. Germline V CDR1 and CDR2: MDHEN, SYDVKM. This CDR3 is built from 13 residues. V trimming: 5 bases; J trimming: 5 bases; junction bases outside the gene matches: 5. The CDR3 DNA sequence: TGTGCCAGCAGTCGACAGGGGTGGAACGAGCAGTACGTC. Translation: CASSRQGWNEQYV.

This clonotype has a handful of counts. The genes are TRBV13 and TRBJ2-3, with D maybe TRBD2 (5 bases). This CDR3 has 16 amino acids. V lost 2 bases, J lost 6 bases, and 18 bases lay in between. Per the germline V gene, CDR1 is PRHDT and CDR2 is FYEKMQ (reference sequence). The CDR3 protein is CASSLSDGGHADTQYF. The CDR3 region has the DNA TGTGCCAGCAGCTTATCTGACGGCGGGCACGCGGATACGCAGTATTTT.

This clonotype has only a few counts. This chain links TRBV29-1 with TRBJ2-7; 14 bases match TRBD2. J gave up 2 bases and V 4 bases, and 4 bases lay outside the gene matches. The germline V gene encodes CDR1 SQVTM and CDR2 ANQGSEA. The CDR3 is 15 amino acids. CDR3 bases: TGCAGCGTTGGGACTAGCGGGGGGCTGGCCTACGAGCAGTACTTC. Translated: CSVGTSGGLAYEQYF.

The chain carries TRBV20-1 and TRBJ2-2, with 12 nucleotides matching TRBD2. V trimming: 5 bases; J trimming: 5 bases; junction bases outside the gene matches: 6. Germline CDR1 reads DFQATT; CDR2 reads SNEGSKA (reference sequence). This CDR3 has 15 residues. The CDR3 coding sequence is TGCAGTGCTCGACCCGGGACTAGCGGGACCGGGGAGCTGTTTTTT. This sequence encodes CSARPGTSGTGELFF.

The rearrangement uses TRBV5-1 and TRBJ2-5; no definite D call. CDR1 SGHRS and CDR2 YFSETQ come from the germline V gene. V gave up 0 bases and J gave up 3 bases, with 9 bases separating them. The CDR3 extends over 14 amino acids. CDR3 region: CASSLATAKETQYF. Here the CDR3 DNA reads TGCGCCAGCAGCTTGGCAACAGCAAAAGAGACCCAGTACTTC.

The chain has TRBV4-1 and TRBJ2-7; 8 bases map to TRBD1. V shed 4 bases, J shed 3 bases, and the junction held 8 bases outside the gene matches. The CDR3 runs 15 residues. CDR1 and CDR2 (germline): MGHRA, YSYEKL. CDR3 DNA: TGCGCCAGCAGCCCACGGACAGGGACCGGCTACGAGCAGTACTTC. Translating it yields CASSPRTGTGYEQYF.

This clonotype was observed a handful of times. The rearrangement uses TRBV7-9 and TRBJ1-2; unclear D gene. Per the germline V gene, CDR1 is SEHNR and CDR2 is FQNEAQ (reference sequence). V lost 3 bases and J lost 2, with 13 bases in between. This CDR3 spans 15 amino acids. The CDR3 reads CASSFSRDRNYGYTF. As DNA, the CDR3 is TGTGCCAGCAGCTTCTCGAGGGATCGGAACTATGGCTACACCTTC.

This clonotype was counted at least ten times. The chain links TRBV5-5 to TRBJ1-4, with TRBD1 as a possible D gene (5 bases). In germline, CDR1 is SGHKS, CDR2 YYEKEE (reference sequence). The V end lost 4 bases, the J end lost 0 bases, and 7 bases lay between the germline ends. The CDR3 loop spans 14 amino acids. The CDR3 loop is CASSVQATNEKLFF. The CDR3 bases are TGTGCCAGCAGCGTACAGGCAACTAATGAAAAACTGTTTTTT.

The V gene is TRBV7-9, the J gene TRBJ2-5, with 8 bases identical to TRBD1. Unmatched junction bases numbered 11, after V lost 0 bases and J lost 5 bases. The CDR3 consists of 17 residues. CDR1 and CDR2 (germline): SEHNR, FQNEAQ (reference sequence). The CDR3 spells CASSLAAPRGRRETQYF. CDR3 nucleotides: TGTGCCAGCAGCTTAGCGGCCCCCAGGGGGCGGAGGGAGACCCAGTACTTC.

The chain combines TRBV15 with TRBJ1-5, with D unclear. Trimming stripped 0 bases from V and 3 bases from J, with 6 bases between. CDR3 length equals 14 residues. Germline CDR1 and CDR2: LNHNV and YYDKDF (reference sequence). Here the CDR3 DNA reads TGTGCCACCAGCAGAGATTCCTCCAATCAGCCCCAGCATTTT. It specifies CATSRDSSNQPQHF.

This clonotype was recorded many times. This chain joins TRBV20-1 and TRBJ1-1, with TRBD1 identical over 9 bases. V lost 6 bases, J lost 3 bases, and 5 bases stayed unmatched. The CDR3 totals 13 residues. Germline lookup yields CDR1 DFQATT and CDR2 SNEGSKA (reference sequence). The CDR3 is CSAKQGAYTEAFF. DNA of the CDR3: TGCAGTGCCAAACAGGGGGCTTACACTGAAGCTTTCTTT.

The chain carries TRBV4-1 and TRBJ2-2; possible D gene TRBD2, 7 bases. This CDR3 has 14 residues. Germline V lookup: CDR1 MGHRA, CDR2 YSYEKL. Between the trimmed V and J ends, which lost 3 bases and 7 bases, there was a span of 12 bases. For the CDR3, the DNA is TGCGCCAGCAGCCAGGGGGGGGCCTTCGGGGAGCTGTTTTTT. Protein: CASSQGGAFGELFF.